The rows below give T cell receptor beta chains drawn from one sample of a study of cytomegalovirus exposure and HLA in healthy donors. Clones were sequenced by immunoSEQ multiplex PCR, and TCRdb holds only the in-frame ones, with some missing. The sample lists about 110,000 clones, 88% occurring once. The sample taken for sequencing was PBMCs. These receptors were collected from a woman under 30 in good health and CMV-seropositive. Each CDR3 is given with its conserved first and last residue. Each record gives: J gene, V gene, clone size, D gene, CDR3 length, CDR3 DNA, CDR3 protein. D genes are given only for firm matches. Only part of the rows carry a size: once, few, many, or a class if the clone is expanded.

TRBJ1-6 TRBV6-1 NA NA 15 TGTGCCAGCAGCGCCAACAGGGTGGGTAATTCACCCCTCCACTTT CASSANRVGNSPLHF
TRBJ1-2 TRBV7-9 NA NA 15 TGTGCCAGCAGCTCCTTACAAACAGGCTTCTATGGCTACACCTTC CASSSLQTGFYGYTF
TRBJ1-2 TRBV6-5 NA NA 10 TGTGCCAGCAGCGAGTATGGCTACACCTTC CASSEYGYTF
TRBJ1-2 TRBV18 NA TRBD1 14 TGTGCCAGCTCACCCTCGCAGGGGGACTATGGCTACACCTTC CASSPSQGDYGYTF
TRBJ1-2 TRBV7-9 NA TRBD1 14 TGTGCCAGCAGCATTGGACAGGGGAACTATGGCTACACCTTC CASSIGQGNYGYTF
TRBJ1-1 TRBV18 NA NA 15 TGTGCCAGCTCACCGAAGGCAGGCCTTAACACTGAAGCTTTCTTT CASSPKAGLNTEAFF
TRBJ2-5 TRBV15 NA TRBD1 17 TGTGCCACCAGCAGATCCCCAGGGGGCCAGATCGGAGAGACCCAGTACTTC CATSRSPGGQIGETQYF
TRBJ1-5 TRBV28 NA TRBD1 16 TGTGCCAGCAGTTCGTCGACAGGGGATAGCAATCAGCCCCAGCATTTT CASSSSTGDSNQPQHF
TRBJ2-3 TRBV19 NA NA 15 TGTGCCAGTAGTATAGGTTCTACCCGCACAGATACGCAGTATTTT CASSIGSTRTDTQYF
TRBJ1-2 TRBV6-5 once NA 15 TGTGCCAGCAGTTACTCGAACCCAGAATACTATGGCTACACCTTC CASSYSNPEYYGYTF
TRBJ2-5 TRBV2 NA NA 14 TGTGCCAGCAGTGATAGTAGGGCGGGGGAGACCCAGTACTTC CASSDSRAGETQYF
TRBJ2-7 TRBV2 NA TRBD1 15 TGTGCCAGCAGTGAGGGACAGGCATCGGTCACCGAGCAGTACTTC CASSEGQASVTEQYF
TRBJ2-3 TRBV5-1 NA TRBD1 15 TGCGCCAGCAGCTTGGAGGGGGCCCCTACAGATACGCAGTATTTT CASSLEGAPTDTQYF
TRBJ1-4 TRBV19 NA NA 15 TGTGCCAGTAGTATTTTCTTAGCAACTAATGAAAAACTGTTTTTT CASSIFLATNEKLFF
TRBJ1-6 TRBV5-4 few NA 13 TGTGCCAGCAGCTTGGCCCCGGGGGATCACCTCCACTTT CASSLAPGDHLHF
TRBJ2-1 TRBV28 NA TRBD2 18 TGTGCCAGCAGTTGGGCGCTAGCGGGGGGTCAAACCTACAATGAGCAGTTCTTC CASSWALAGGQTYNEQFF
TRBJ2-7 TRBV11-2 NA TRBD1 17 TGTGCCAGCAGCTTAGGATCCTGGGGACAGAGCTCCTACGAGCAGTACTTC CASSLGSWGQSSYEQYF
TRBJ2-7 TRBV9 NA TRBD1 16 TGTGCCAGCAGCGGTGGTGGGGACAGACCGACCTACGAGCAGTACTTC CASSGGGDRPTYEQYF
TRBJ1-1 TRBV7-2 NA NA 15 TGTGCCAGCAGCTTAGAAGCGGCAAGGAACACTGAAGCTTTCTTT CASSLEAARNTEAFF
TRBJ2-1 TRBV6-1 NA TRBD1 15 TGTGCCAGCAGTGGGCCGGGACAGGGGGCTACTGAGCAGTTCTTC CASSGPGQGATEQFF
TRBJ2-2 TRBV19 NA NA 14 TGTGCCAGTAGTCGGGGTTCGAACACCGGGGAGCTGTTTTTT CASSRGSNTGELFF
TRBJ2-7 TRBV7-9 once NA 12 TGTGCCAGCAGCCCCTCGGGCTACGAGCAGTACTTC CASSPSGYEQYF
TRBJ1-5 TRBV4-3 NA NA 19 TGCGCCAGCAGCCAAGATGTCGGGGTTGGCGTAAATAGCAATCAGCCCCAGCATTTT CASSQDVGVGVNSNQPQHF
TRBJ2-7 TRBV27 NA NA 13 TGTGCCAGCAGCCGGGGTGGCCCGTACGAGCAGTACTTC CASSRGGPYEQYF
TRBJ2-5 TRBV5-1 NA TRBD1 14 TGCGCCAGCAGCAGCGGACAGGGTTTGGAGACCCAGTACTTC CASSSGQGLETQYF
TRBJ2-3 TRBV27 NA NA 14 TGTGCCAGCAGTTTCGAGCGGGTCACAGATACGCAGTATTTT CASSFERVTDTQYF
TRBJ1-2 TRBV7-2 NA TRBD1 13 TGTGCCAGCAGCTCGGCGGCAGGGGGCGGCTACACCTTC CASSSAAGGGYTF
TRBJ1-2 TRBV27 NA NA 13 TGTGCCAGCAGTTTATTTGCGACTTATGGCTACACCTTC CASSLFATYGYTF
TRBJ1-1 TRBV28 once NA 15 TGTGCCAGCAGTTTACCCAACAGGGCAAACACTGAAGCTTTCTTT CASSLPNRANTEAFF
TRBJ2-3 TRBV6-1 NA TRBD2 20 TGTGCCAGCAGTGATGTTACGGGACTAGCGGGGGGGCCGATCCAAGATACGCAGTATTTT CASSDVTGLAGGPIQDTQYF
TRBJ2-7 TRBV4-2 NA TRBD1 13 TGTGCCAGCAGCCAAGATCCGCGGACAGGGGTGTACTTC CASSQDPRTGVYF
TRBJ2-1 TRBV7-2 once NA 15 TGTGCCAGCAGCTTAGTCGCAGGGATAGGTAATGAGCAGTTCTTC CASSLVAGIGNEQFF
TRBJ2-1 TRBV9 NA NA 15 TGTGCCAGCAGCGTAGACAGCCCCCCTTACAATGAGCAGTTCTTC CASSVDSPPYNEQFF
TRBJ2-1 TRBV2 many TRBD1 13 TGTGCCAGCAGGGGGACAGGCTACAATGAGCAGTTCTTC CASRGTGYNEQFF
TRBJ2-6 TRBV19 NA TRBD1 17 TGTGCCACAACTACGGGACAGTTCCTCTCTGGGGCCAACGTCCTGACTTTC CATTTGQFLSGANVLTF
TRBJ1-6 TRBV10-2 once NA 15 TGCGCCAGCAGATTCGGAAGGGGTAATAATTCACCCCTCCACTTT CASRFGRGNNSPLHF
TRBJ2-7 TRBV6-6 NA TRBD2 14 TGTGCCAGCAGAGGACTAGCGGGGGAATACGAGCAGTACTTC CASRGLAGEYEQYF
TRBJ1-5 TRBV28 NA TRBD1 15 TGTGCCAGCACCCGTTGGGACAGGGGAAATCAGCCCCAGCATTTT CASTRWDRGNQPQHF
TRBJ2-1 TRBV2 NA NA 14 TGTGCCATCCACCATGGGAGGGGGGGTAATGAGCAGTTCTTC CAIHHGRGGNEQFF
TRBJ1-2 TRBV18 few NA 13 TGTGCCAGCTCACCGCTCGGGGACTATGGCTACACCTTC CASSPLGDYGYTF
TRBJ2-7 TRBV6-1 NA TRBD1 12 TGTGCCAGCAGTGAAAATTTAGGGACAGAGTACTTC CASSENLGTEYF
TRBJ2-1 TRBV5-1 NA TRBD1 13 TGCGCCAGCAGCTTGGAAAGGGGGCGTGAGCAGTTCTTC CASSLERGREQFF
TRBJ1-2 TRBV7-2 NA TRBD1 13 TGTGCCAGCAGCTTAGTGACAGGGGGAGGCTACACCTTC CASSLVTGGGYTF
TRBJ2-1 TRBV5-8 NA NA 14 TGTGCCAGCAGCTTTGGGGAGGTAGCTAGTGAGCAGTTCTTC CASSFGEVASEQFF
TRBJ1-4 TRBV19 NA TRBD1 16 TGTGCCAGTAGTTGGACCGGGACAGTATTAAATGAAAAACTGTTTTTT CASSWTGTVLNEKLFF
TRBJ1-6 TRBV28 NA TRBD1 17 TGTGCCAGCAGTTCACATCTACAGGGGGCGCGTAATTCACCCCTCCACTTT CASSSHLQGARNSPLHF
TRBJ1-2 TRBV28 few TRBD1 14 TGTGCCAGCAGTTTGGAGCAGGGGGCCTATGGCTACACCTTC CASSLEQGAYGYTF
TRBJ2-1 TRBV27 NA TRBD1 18 TGTGCCAGCAGTTTATCAGGGGGCGTATCTCCTAGCTACAATGAGCAGTTCTTC CASSLSGGVSPSYNEQFF
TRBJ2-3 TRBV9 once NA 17 TGTGCCAGCAGCGTAGGTCGACAGTCCCTTAGCACAGATACGCAGTATTTT CASSVGRQSLSTDTQYF
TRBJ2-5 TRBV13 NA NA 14 TGTGCCAGCAGCTATTACCGACTAGACGAGACCCAGTACTTC CASSYYRLDETQYF
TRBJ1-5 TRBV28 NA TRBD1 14 TGTGCCAGCAGTTTGCAGACAGGGGCTCAGCCCCAGCATTTT CASSLQTGAQPQHF